The following is a TCR beta chain sequence with its context. Generated by immunoSEQ multiplex PCR, the TCRdb table keeps only in-frame clones and is missing some. Here the sample spans around 100,000 clones, around 94% being singletons. This entry comes from a study of T cell changes during pregnancy in multiple sclerosis. There are 16 residues in the CDR3. Germline V lookup: CDR1 LNHNV, CDR2 YYDKDF (reference sequence). The ends lost 0 bases at V and 4 bases at J; junction bases unmatched: 6. This TCR was sampled from a female donor with multiple sclerosis, enrolled in a pregnancy study. The sequences come from peripheral blood, collected after pregnancy. The chain uses TRBV15 and TRBJ2-1, with 7 bases aligning to TRBD2. CDR3 sequence (DNA): TGTGCCACCAGCAGAGAAGGGAGCGGGGTGTACAATGAGCAGTTCTTC. Its translation is CATSREGSGVYNEQFF.